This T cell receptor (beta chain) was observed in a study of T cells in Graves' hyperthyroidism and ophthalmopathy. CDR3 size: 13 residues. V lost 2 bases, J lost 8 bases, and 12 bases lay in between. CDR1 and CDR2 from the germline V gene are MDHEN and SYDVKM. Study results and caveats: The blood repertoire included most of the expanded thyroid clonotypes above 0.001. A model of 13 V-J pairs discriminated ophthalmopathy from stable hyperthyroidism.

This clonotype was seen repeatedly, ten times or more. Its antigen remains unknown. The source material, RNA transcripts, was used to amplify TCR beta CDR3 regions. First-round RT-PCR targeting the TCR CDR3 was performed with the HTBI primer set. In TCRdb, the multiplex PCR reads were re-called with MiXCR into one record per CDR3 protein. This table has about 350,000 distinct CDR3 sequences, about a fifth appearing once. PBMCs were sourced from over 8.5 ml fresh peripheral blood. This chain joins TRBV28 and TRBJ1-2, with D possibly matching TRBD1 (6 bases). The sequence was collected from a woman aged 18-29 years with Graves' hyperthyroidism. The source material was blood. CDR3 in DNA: TGTGCCAGCAGTTTAGGCGGGGGGCGCGGCTACACCTTC. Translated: CASSLGGGRGYTF.